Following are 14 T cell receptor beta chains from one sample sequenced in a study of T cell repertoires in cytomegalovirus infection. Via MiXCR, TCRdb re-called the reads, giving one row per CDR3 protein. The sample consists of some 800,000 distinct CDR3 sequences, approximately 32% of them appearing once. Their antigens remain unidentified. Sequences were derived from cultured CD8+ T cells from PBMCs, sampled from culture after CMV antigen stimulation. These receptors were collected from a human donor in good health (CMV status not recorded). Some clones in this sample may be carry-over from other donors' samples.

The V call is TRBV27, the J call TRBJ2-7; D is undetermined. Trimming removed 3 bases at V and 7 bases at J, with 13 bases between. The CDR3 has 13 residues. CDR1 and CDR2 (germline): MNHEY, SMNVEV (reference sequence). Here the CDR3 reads CASSFGPQWEQYF. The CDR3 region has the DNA TGTGCCAGCAGTTTCGGGCCGCAATGGGAGCAGTACTTC.

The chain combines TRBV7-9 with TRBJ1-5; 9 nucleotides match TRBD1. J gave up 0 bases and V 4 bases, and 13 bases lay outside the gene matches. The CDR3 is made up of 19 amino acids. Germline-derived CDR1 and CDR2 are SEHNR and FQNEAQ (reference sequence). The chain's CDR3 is CASSSSPGQGEYSNQPQHF. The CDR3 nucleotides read TGTGCCAGCAGCTCGTCTCCGGGACAGGGTGAATATAGCAATCAGCCCCAGCATTTT.

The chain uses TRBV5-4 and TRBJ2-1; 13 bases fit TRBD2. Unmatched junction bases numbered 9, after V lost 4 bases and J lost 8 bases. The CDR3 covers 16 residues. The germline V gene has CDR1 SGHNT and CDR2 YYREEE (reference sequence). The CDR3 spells CASSNTLAGGPYEQFF. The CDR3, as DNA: TGTGCCAGCAGCAACACACTAGCGGGGGGGCCGTATGAGCAGTTCTTC.

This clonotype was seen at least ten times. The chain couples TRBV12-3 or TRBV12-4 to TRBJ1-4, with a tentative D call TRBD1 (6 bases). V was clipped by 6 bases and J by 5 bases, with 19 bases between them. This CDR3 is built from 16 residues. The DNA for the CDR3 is TGTGCCAGCAGCCGCTACCCAGGACAGAAAAATGAAAAACTGTTTTTT. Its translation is CASSRYPGQKNEKLFF.

In DNA, the CDR3 is TGTGCCAGCAGTTTAGACGGGGGCCTCCTCTCCTACAATGAGCAGTTCTTC. Encoded protein: CASSLDGGLLSYNEQFF. The chain recombines TRBV27 with TRBJ2-1; D is perhaps TRBD1 or TRBD2 (6 bases each). The germline V gene has CDR1 MNHEY and CDR2 SMNVEV (reference sequence). The CDR3 covers 17 residues. V was trimmed by 2 bases and J by 0 bases, leaving 14 bases between them.

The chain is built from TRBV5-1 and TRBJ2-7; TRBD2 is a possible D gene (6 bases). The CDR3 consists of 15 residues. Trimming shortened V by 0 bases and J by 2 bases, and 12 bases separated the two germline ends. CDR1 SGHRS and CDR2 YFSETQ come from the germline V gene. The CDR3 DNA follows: TGCGCCAGCAGCTTGGACTCCGGGACTCCCTACGAGCAGTACGTC. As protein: CASSLDSGTPYEQYV.

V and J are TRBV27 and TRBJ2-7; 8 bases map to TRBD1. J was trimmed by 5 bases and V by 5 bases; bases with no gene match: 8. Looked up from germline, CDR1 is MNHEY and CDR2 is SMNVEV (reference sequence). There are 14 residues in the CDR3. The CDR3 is CASSPARGRNEQYV. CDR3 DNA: TGTGCCAGCAGTCCCGCCAGGGGGCGGAACGAGCAGTACGTC.

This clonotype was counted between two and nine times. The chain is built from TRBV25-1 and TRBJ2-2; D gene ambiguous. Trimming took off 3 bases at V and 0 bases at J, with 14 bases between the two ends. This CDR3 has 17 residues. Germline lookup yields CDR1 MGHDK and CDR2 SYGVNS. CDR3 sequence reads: CASSDPPLNSNTGELFF. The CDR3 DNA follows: TGTGCCAGCAGTGATCCGCCTCTGAATTCGAACACCGGGGAGCTGTTTTTT.

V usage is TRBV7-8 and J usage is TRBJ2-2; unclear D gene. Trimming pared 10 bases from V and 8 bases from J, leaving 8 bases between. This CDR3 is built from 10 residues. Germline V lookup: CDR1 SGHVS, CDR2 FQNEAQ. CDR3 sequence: CAIYKGELFF. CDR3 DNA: TGTGCCATCTATAAAGGGGAGCTGTTTTTT.

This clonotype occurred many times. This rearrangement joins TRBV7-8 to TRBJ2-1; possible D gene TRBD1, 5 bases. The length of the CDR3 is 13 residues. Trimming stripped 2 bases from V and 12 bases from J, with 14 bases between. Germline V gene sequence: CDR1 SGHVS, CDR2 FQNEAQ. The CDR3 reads CASSLLGVPGQFF. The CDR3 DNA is TGTGCCAGCAGCTTATTAGGGGTGCCTGGGCAGTTCTTC.

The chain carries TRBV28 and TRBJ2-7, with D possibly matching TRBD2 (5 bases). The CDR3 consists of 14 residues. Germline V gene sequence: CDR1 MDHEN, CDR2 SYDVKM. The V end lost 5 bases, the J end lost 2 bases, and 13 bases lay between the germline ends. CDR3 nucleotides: TGTGCCAGCAGTACTCTCAGCGGTCCCTACGAGCAGTACGTC. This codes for CASSTLSGPYEQYV.

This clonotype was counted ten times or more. Written as DNA, the CDR3 is TGTGCCAGCAGCTTAGAGCTCCAGGCAGGAGATACGCAGTATTTT. Translated, it gives CASSLELQAGDTQYF. The rearrangement uses TRBV7-2 and TRBJ2-3; D unclear. The germline V gene has CDR1 SGHTA and CDR2 FQGNSA. This CDR3 is built from 15 residues. The V and J ends lost 1 base and 5 bases respectively, with 13 bases between them.

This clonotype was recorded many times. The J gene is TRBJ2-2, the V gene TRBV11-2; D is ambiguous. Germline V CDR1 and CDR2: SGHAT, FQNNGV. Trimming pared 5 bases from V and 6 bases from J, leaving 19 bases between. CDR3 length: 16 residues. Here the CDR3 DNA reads TGTGCCAGCAGCCTGCGACCTCCCCAAAATTCCGGGGAGCTGTTTTTT. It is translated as CASSLRPPQNSGELFF.

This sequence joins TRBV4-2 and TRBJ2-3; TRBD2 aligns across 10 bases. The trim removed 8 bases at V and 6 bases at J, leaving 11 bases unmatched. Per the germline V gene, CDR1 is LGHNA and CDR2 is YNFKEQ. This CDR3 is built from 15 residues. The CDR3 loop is CASHSGSGGGDTQYF. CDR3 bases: TGTGCCAGCCACTCTGGGAGCGGGGGGGGCGATACGCAGTATTTT.